Sequencing of this T cell receptor beta chain was carried out in a study of blood T cell repertoires in COVID-19. Enrollment of patients from Seattle took place during active infection, with longitudinal follow-up. V was clipped by 11 bases and J by 5 bases; unmatched bases: 9. Germline CDR1 is WSHSY and CDR2 is SAAADI. The CDR3 runs to 14 residues. Method: immunoSEQ multiplex PCR; TCRdb's copy keeps in-frame clones and lacks some. The sample carries about 200,000 clones, roughly three quarters recorded once. This clone was picked up a small number of times. The source material was peripheral blood. This sequence originates from a woman aged 35 to 49 with COVID-19, enrolled during active disease. The chain has TRBV10-2 and TRBJ2-2, with 9 bases fitting TRBD2. CDR3 amino acids: CAGKEAGGTGELFF. The CDR3 DNA reads as TGCGCCGGAAAGGAAGCGGGAGGAACCGGGGAGCTGTTTTTT.